This is a list of T cell receptor beta chains from one sample in a study of T cell changes during pregnancy in multiple sclerosis. Generated by immunoSEQ multiplex PCR, the TCRdb table keeps only in-frame clones and is missing some. The sample lists about 64,000 clones; 80% to 95% were seen once. Sequences were derived from peripheral blood, sampled in the second trimester of pregnancy. The receptor source for this set is a female donor with multiple sclerosis, enrolled in a pregnancy study. Each CDR3 is given with its conserved first and last residue. D genes are given only for firm matches. Some rows mark clone size as missing; the rest say once, few, many or name a class of expanded clone.

d_call,clone_size,j_call,v_call,cdr3_nt,cdr3_aa
-,once,TRBJ2-7,TRBV15,TGTGCCACCAGCAGATACGGGTACGAGCAGTACTTC,CATSRYGYEQYF
-,-,TRBJ1-2,TRBV6-4,TGTGCCAGCAGTGACTCGATCGGCGGGTACTATGGCTACACCTTC,CASSDSIGGYYGYTF
TRBD1,-,TRBJ2-7,TRBV13,TGTGCCAGCAGCTTTGTATCAGGGGGCGGTTCTTTCGAGCAGTACTTC,CASSFVSGGGSFEQYF
-,-,TRBJ2-3,TRBV9,TGTGCCAGCAGCGTAGTTGCGGGGCGCACAGATACGCAGTATTTT,CASSVVAGRTDTQYF
TRBD1,-,TRBJ2-7,TRBV18,TGTGCCAGCTCACCCGGGACAGGGGGCTACGAGCAGTACTTC,CASSPGTGGYEQYF
-,-,TRBJ1-2,TRBV30,TGTGCCATCCTCGGCGGGGAAAGCTACACCTTC,CAILGGESYTF
-,once,TRBJ2-3,TRBV10-3,TGTGCCGTAGGTCGGGAACAGGGTAGAGATACGCAGTATTTT,CAVGREQGRDTQYF
-,-,TRBJ1-2,TRBV5-5,TGTGCCAGCAGCTACGGACAGTTGAACTATGGCTACACCTTC,CASSYGQLNYGYTF
TRBD2,-,TRBJ2-7,TRBV4-1,TGCGCCAGCAGCCAAGGTCTTGCGGGGGGTTCCTACGAGCAGTACTTC,CASSQGLAGGSYEQYF
-,once,TRBJ2-2,TRBV5-1,TGCGCCAGCAGCCCCCAGGGTTCGAACACCGGGGAGCTGTTTTTT,CASSPQGSNTGELFF
-,once,TRBJ1-1,TRBV29-1,TGCAGCGTAGCCGCGATCAGGGGTGTTAACACTGAAGCTTTCTTT,CSVAAIRGVNTEAFF
TRBD1,-,TRBJ1-2,TRBV29-1,TGCAGCGTTGAACCCGAGGACAGGGTCGGCTACACCTTC,CSVEPEDRVGYTF